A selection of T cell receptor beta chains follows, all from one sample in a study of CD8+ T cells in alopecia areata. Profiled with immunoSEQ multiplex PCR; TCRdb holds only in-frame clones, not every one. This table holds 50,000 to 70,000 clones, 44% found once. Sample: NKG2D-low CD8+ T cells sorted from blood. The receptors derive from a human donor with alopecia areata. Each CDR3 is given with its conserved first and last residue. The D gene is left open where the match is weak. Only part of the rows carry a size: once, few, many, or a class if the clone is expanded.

TGTGCCAGCAGCTTAGGACTAGTGTGGTTCTTC	CASSLGLVWFF	TRBJ2-1	TRBV7-9	few	-
TGCAGCGGGAGTGAAGGCACGAACACTGAAGCTTTCTTT	CSGSEGTNTEAFF	TRBJ1-1	TRBV29-1	-	-
TGTGCCAGCAGTTTAGGACGGACGGGCTACGAGCAGTACTTC	CASSLGRTGYEQYF	TRBJ2-7	TRBV27	-	-
TGTGCCAGCAGCCCTAGCGGGAGCTCTGGGGCCAACGTCCTGACTTTC	CASSPSGSSGANVLTF	TRBJ2-6	TRBV4-2	once	TRBD2
TGTGCCAGCAGCTTAGGCCCGACTAGCGGCTCCTACAATGAGCAGTTCTTC	CASSLGPTSGSYNEQFF	TRBJ2-1	TRBV7-2	-	TRBD2
TGTGCCAGCAGCGACCAGACAGGGGAGTTTGCAGATACGCAGTATTTT	CASSDQTGEFADTQYF	TRBJ2-3	TRBV5-6	-	TRBD1
TGTGCCAGCAGCCTAGTAGCGGGGCCCGCCTACGAGCAGTACTTC	CASSLVAGPAYEQYF	TRBJ2-7	TRBV27	-	TRBD2
TGTGCCAGCAGCCGCACGGGGGCCTACGAGCAGTACTTC	CASSRTGAYEQYF	TRBJ2-7	TRBV7-6	-	-
TGTGCCAGCAGTTTATCGCGGAGGGTCGGCTCCTACGAGCAGTACTTC	CASSLSRRVGSYEQYF	TRBJ2-7	TRBV27	-	-
TGCGCCAGCAGCCCGTCTAGCGGGGCCCCCTACGAGCAGTACTTC	CASSPSSGAPYEQYF	TRBJ2-7	TRBV4-3	-	TRBD2
TGTGCCAGCAGCGTAGCTGTAGGGAAGGGAGAAACGCAGTATTTT	CASSVAVGKGETQYF	TRBJ2-3	TRBV9	few	-
TGCGCCAGCAGCCGTAGCCGGTTTAGCGGGGGAGAATTCGAGACCCAGTACTTC	CASSRSRFSGGEFETQYF	TRBJ2-5	TRBV4-3	-	TRBD2
TGTGCCAGCAGCGCCCAGGCTACTCAGCCCCAGCATTTT	CASSAQATQPQHF	TRBJ1-5	TRBV13	-	-
TGTGCCAGTAGTCCCGGGACAGGGGAGACCTACGAGCAGTACTTC	CASSPGTGETYEQYF	TRBJ2-7	TRBV19	-	TRBD1
TGTGCCAGCAGTAGTTTTTCGGCGACAGCCTACGAGCAGTACTTC	CASSSFSATAYEQYF	TRBJ2-7	TRBV2	-	-
TGTGCCAGCAGCCCAGGGGGGGCTGGTAAAAACCAAGAGACCCAGTACTTC	CASSPGGAGKNQETQYF	TRBJ2-5	TRBV7-9	few	-
TGCGCCAGCAGTTTCGGAGGAGGGTACAATGAGCAGTTCTTC	CASSFGGGYNEQFF	TRBJ2-1	TRBV10-2	-	-